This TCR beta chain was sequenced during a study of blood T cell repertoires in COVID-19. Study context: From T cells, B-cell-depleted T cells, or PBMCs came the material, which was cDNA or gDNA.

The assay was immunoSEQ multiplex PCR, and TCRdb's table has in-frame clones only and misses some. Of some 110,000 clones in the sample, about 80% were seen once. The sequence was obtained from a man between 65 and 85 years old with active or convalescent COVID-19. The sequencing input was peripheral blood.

Here the CDR3 DNA reads TGTGCCAGCAACGCCGGGACAGCTAACTATGGCTACACCTTC. This gives the protein CASNAGTANYGYTF. V usage is TRBV5-6 and J usage is TRBJ1-2; 7 bases align to TRBD1. The germline gives CDR1 SGHDT, CDR2 YYEEEE. The V and J ends lost 6 bases and 0 bases, in that order; junction bases with no gene match: 5. CDR3 size: 14 residues.